These T cell receptor beta chains were read from a single sample in a study of T cells after yellow fever vaccination. TCRdb fed the 5' RACE reads into MiXCR, producing one record per CDR3 protein. This table holds hundreds of thousands of distinct CDR3 sequences, approximately 8% found once. The sample in question was CD4+ T cells sorted from PBMCs, obtained 5 days after the yellow fever booster vaccination. These receptors originate from a man between 18 and 35 years old who received the YFV17D yellow fever vaccine. Each CDR3 is given with its conserved first and last residue. Each record gives: J gene, V gene, D gene, CDR3 length, clone size, CDR3 protein, CDR3 DNA. The D gene is left open where the match is weak. Clone size is not always given. Where it is, it says once, few, many or a class for expanded clones.

>TRBJ2-1|TRBV27|.|15|many
CASGPDRTVRNEQFF
TGTGCCAGCGGACCGGACCGGACGGTCAGGAATGAGCAGTTCTTC
>TRBJ2-5|TRBV20-1|TRBD2|14|.
CSAPTAGVQETQYF
TGCAGTGCTCCCACAGCGGGGGTACAAGAGACCCAGTACTTC
>TRBJ2-5|TRBV12-3/TRBV12-4|.|14|many
CASSLQDGGETQYF
TGTGCCAGCAGCCTACAGGATGGAGGAGAGACCCAGTACTTC
>TRBJ2-1|TRBV9|.|15|.
CASSAALGSYNEQFF
TGTGCCAGCAGCGCCGCCCTTGGCTCCTACAATGAGCAGTTCTTC
>TRBJ2-7|TRBV10-2|.|16|.
CASVEEGSLPSYEQYF
TGCGCCAGCGTCGAGGAGGGCAGCCTACCGTCCTACGAGCAGTACTTC
>TRBJ2-6|TRBV29-1|TRBD1|15|many
CSVAYRGSGANVLTF
TGCAGCGTTGCCTACAGGGGGTCTGGGGCCAACGTCCTGACTTTC
>TRBJ1-6|TRBV24-1|.|15|few
CATNTPGTDVSPLHF
TGTGCCACCAACACACCGGGAACAGATGTTTCACCCCTCCACTTT
>TRBJ1-1|TRBV5-6|.|11|few
CASSTRTEAFF
TGTGCCAGCAGTACCAGGACTGAAGCTTTCTTT
>TRBJ1-5|TRBV6-2/TRBV6-3|.|12|.
CASSYTGQPQHF
TGTGCCAGCAGTTACACGGGTCAGCCCCAGCATTTT
>TRBJ2-2|TRBV20-1|.|13|.
CSAMLQNTGELFF
TGCAGTGCTATGCTTCAGAACACCGGGGAGCTGTTTTTT
>TRBJ2-5|TRBV18|.|12|.
CASSPIGETQYF
TGTGCCAGCTCACCTATTGGGGAGACCCAGTACTTC
>TRBJ2-1|TRBV19|.|14|few
CASSRQVGDNEQFF
TGTGCCAGTAGTAGGCAGGTCGGGGATAATGAGCAGTTCTTC
>TRBJ2-7|TRBV20-1|TRBD1|14|many
CSASGQGFDYEQYF
TGCAGTGCTTCGGGACAGGGCTTCGACTACGAGCAGTACTTC
>TRBJ2-1|TRBV4-3|.|11|few
CASTLILEQFF
TGCGCCAGCACCCTGATTCTTGAGCAGTTCTTC
>TRBJ1-6|TRBV12-3/TRBV12-4|TRBD1|16|few
CASSSPGQGWGSPLHF
TGTGCCAGCAGTTCTCCGGGACAGGGATGGGGTTCACCCCTCCACTTT
>TRBJ1-1|TRBV5-1|.|11|few
CASSEETEAFF
TGCGCCAGCAGCGAGGAGACTGAAGCTTTCTTT
>TRBJ1-1|TRBV5-1|TRBD1|15|.
CASSYGQGGNTEAFF
TGCGCCAGCAGCTACGGACAGGGGGGGAACACTGAAGCTTTCTTT
>TRBJ1-4|TRBV6-2/TRBV6-3|.|13|.
CASNKDSDEKLFF
TGTGCCAGCAACAAGGACAGCGATGAAAAACTGTTTTTT
>TRBJ2-3|TRBV7-9|.|13|many
CASSSPPRDTQYF
TGTGCCAGCAGCTCCCCCCCAAGGGATACGCAGTATTTT
>TRBJ1-2|TRBV29-1|TRBD1|13|few
CSVGDRASYGYTF
TGCAGCGTGGGGGACAGGGCCAGCTATGGCTACACCTTC
>TRBJ2-6|TRBV6-5|.|16|few
CASGGSPFSGANVLTF
TGTGCCAGTGGGGGGTCGCCGTTCTCTGGGGCCAACGTCCTGACTTTC
>TRBJ2-5|TRBV29-1|TRBD1|12|many
CSVLDRVKTQYF
TGCAGCGTGCTGGACAGGGTAAAGACCCAGTACTTC